This TCR beta chain was retrieved from a study of blood T cell repertoires in COVID-19. For the study at large: T cells, B-cell-depleted T cells, or PBMCs provided the cDNA or gDNA that served as material.

Those who participated ranged in age from roughly 18 to 95 years and resided in under 25 US areas. Each participant's cohort was designated according to participant-reported clinical history. V shed 0 bases and J shed 5 bases, with 13 bases lying between them. CDR1 is LGHNA, CDR2 YSLEER, per germline. The CDR3 totals 15 residues. Original methodology: Reference gene primer amplification gave nucleated cell count estimates. Assay: immunoSEQ multiplex PCR; the TCRdb copy retains only in-frame clones and omits some. V and J calls and clone size come straight from that table; D and trimming were deduced from the DNA. Of hundreds of thousands of clones listed, around 89% were seen once; the top ten hold 4.1%.

Sequencing was carried out using PBMCs or T cells enriched from blood (not recorded which). The V and J genes are TRBV4-3 and TRBJ1-1, with D unclear. The TCR originated in a woman younger than 45 who had recovered from COVID-19. The CDR3 here is CASSQDRGRQTEAFF. CDR3 in DNA: TGCGCCAGCAGCCAAGATCGAGGCCGGCAAACTGAAGCTTTCTTT.